Following are 20 T cell receptor beta chains from one sample sequenced in a study of cytomegalovirus exposure and HLA in healthy donors. Use of 60 Vbeta and 13 Jbeta primers characterized the PCR. The assay was immunoSEQ multiplex PCR, and TCRdb's table has in-frame clones only and misses some. The repertoire holds tens of thousands of clones, with roughly four fifths as singletons. The material sequenced was PBMCs. These receptors originate from a man younger than 35 in good health and CMV-seronegative.

The chain combines TRBV7-9 with TRBJ1-4; 8 bases are a match to TRBD1. The germline gives CDR1 SEHNR, CDR2 FQNEAQ (reference sequence). The CDR3 has 14 amino acids. V dropped 6 bases and J dropped 8; count of bases not matched to a gene: 8. DNA for the CDR3: TGTGCCAGCAGGGCCGGGACAGGTCTCGAAAAACTGTTTTTT. Its translation: CASRAGTGLEKLFF.

V gene TRBV7-2 combines with J gene TRBJ1-5; tentative D call: TRBD1 (6 bases). Germline CDR1 and CDR2: SGHTA and FQGNSA. The CDR3 loop spans 14 amino acids. V lost 5 bases and J 2 bases, leaving 10 bases between the germline ends. CDR3 protein: CASSIRGGNQPQHF. In DNA form, the CDR3 reads TGTGCCAGCAGCATCAGGGGAGGCAATCAGCCCCAGCATTTT.

This chain joins TRBV9 and TRBJ2-5; TRBD2 matches 7 bases. The germline gives CDR1 SGDLS, CDR2 YYNGEE. The CDR3 extends over 16 amino acids. J gave up 1 base and V 0 bases, and 6 bases lay outside the gene matches. This CDR3 is CASSVEPGLPQETQYF. The CDR3 DNA follows: TGTGCCAGCAGCGTAGAGCCGGGACTACCCCAAGAGACCCAGTACTTC.

The chain uses TRBV5-4 and TRBJ1-4; D not resolved. Germline V gene sequence: CDR1 SGHNT, CDR2 YYREEE (reference sequence). V lost 2 bases and J lost 4, with 9 bases in between. The CDR3 runs to 14 residues. CDR3 sequence: CASSLTNHNEKLFF. In DNA, the CDR3 is TGTGCCAGCAGCTTAACAAACCATAATGAAAAACTGTTTTTT.

The chain combines TRBV7-6 with TRBJ1-1, with D unresolved. Germline V gene data show CDR1 as SGHVS and CDR2 as FNYEAQ. V was shortened by 5 bases and J by 0 bases, with 13 bases between the two germline ends. This CDR3 comprises 15 residues. The CDR3 is CASSHLGGMNTEAFF. DNA for the CDR3: TGTGCCAGCAGCCACCTAGGAGGTATGAACACTGAAGCTTTCTTT.

The rearrangement links TRBV4-1 to TRBJ2-3; 12 bases are shared with TRBD2. This CDR3 is built from 16 residues. Unmatched junction bases numbered 3, after V lost 0 bases and J lost 5 bases. CDR1 is MGHRA, CDR2 YSYEKL, per germline. The CDR3 spells CASSQELAGGRDTQYF. The CDR3, as DNA: TGCGCCAGCAGCCAAGAACTAGCGGGGGGCCGAGATACGCAGTATTTT.

The chain recombines TRBV15 with TRBJ2-2; D is unresolved. The V gene lost 0 bases and the J gene lost 6 bases, with 5 bases spanning the gap. This CDR3 contains 13 residues. CDR1 is LNHNV and CDR2 is YYDKDF in the germline V gene (reference sequence). The CDR3 DNA reads TGTGCCACCAGCAGAGATATCGCCGGGGAGCTGTTTTTT. It specifies CATSRDIAGELFF.

The chain uses TRBV30 and TRBJ1-1; 8 bases match TRBD1. The CDR3 contains 13 residues. Losses at the gene ends were 5 bases for V and 4 bases for J; bases not matched to a gene: 6. Germline V lookup: CDR1 GTSNPN, CDR2 SVGIG (reference sequence). This chain's CDR3 is CAWATGASTEAFF. For the CDR3, the DNA is TGTGCCTGGGCGACAGGGGCCAGCACTGAAGCTTTCTTT.

The J gene is TRBJ1-6, the V gene TRBV7-8, with D unresolved. This CDR3 comprises 16 residues. V was clipped by 1 base and J by 3 bases, with 10 bases between them. The germline V gene encodes CDR1 SGHVS and CDR2 FQNEAQ. The CDR3 coding sequence is TGTGCCAGCAGCTTAGGAGGTCAGAACTATAATTCACCCCTCCACTTT. The encoded protein is CASSLGGQNYNSPLHF.

The DNA for the CDR3 is TGTGCCAGCAGTTCCCGGACTAGCGGGAGCATGGATACGCAGTATTTT. Its translation is CASSSRTSGSMDTQYF. The chain combines TRBV6-5 with TRBJ2-3; 13 nucleotides agree with TRBD2. The V segment lost 4 bases and the J segment 6 bases; nucleotides outside the gene matches: 7. This CDR3 spans 16 amino acids. In germline, CDR1 is MNHEY, CDR2 SVGAGI.

The chain employs TRBV5-6 and TRBJ1-2, with a possible D match to TRBD1 (6 bases). CDR1 is SGHDT and CDR2 is YYEEEE in the germline V gene. V lost 4 bases, J lost 4 bases, and 17 bases lay in between. This CDR3 comprises 15 residues. CDR3 DNA sequence: TGTGCCAGCAGCCTACCACAGGGAATACCCTATGGCTACACCTTC. As protein: CASSLPQGIPYGYTF.

V gene TRBV6-1 combines with J gene TRBJ2-7; D is undetermined. The CDR3 length is 14 residues. Per the germline V gene, CDR1 is MNHNS and CDR2 is SASEGT. V lost 3 bases to trimming and J lost 1 base, with 10 bases between them. The CDR3 DNA follows: TGTGCCAGCAGTGATTTCCGCACTTCCTACGAGCAGTACTTC. It yields the protein CASSDFRTSYEQYF.

CDR3 sequence (DNA): TGTGCCATCAGTGCGGAGGAGGGGAGCTTAGGAGGCTACACCTTC. Amino acids: CAISAEEGSLGGYTF. The V gene is TRBV10-3, the J gene TRBJ1-2; possibly TRBD1 for D (5 bases). The germline V gene has CDR1 ENHRY and CDR2 SYGVKD. The V end was cut by 4 bases, the J end by 8 bases, with 20 bases between. The CDR3 runs 15 residues.

This clone was seen a few times. The chain is built from TRBV28 and TRBJ2-7; D may be TRBD1 (6 bases). The CDR3 runs 13 residues. Germline V gene lookup returns CDR1 MDHEN and CDR2 SYDVKM. V was clipped by 7 bases and J by 2 bases, with 12 bases between them. CDR3 loop: CASIRDTPYEQYF. The CDR3 DNA reads TGTGCCAGCATCCGGGACACCCCCTACGAGCAGTACTTC.

The J gene is TRBJ1-2, the V gene TRBV10-2, with 11 bases matching TRBD1. The V and J ends lost 6 bases and 4 bases, in that order; junction bases with no gene match: 4. Germline assignment: CDR1 WSHSY and CDR2 SAAADI. This CDR3 is built from 14 residues. The CDR3, as DNA: TGCGCCAGCAGGGACAGGGGGCGAAGCTATGGCTACACCTTC. Residues: CASRDRGRSYGYTF.

The chain carries TRBV30 and TRBJ2-5; D not resolved. The CDR3 loop spans 11 amino acids. V was clipped by 2 bases and J by 5 bases, with 6 bases between them. CDR1 and CDR2 (germline): GTSNPN, SVGIG (reference sequence). This CDR3 is CAWSIGETQYF. The CDR3 DNA reads as TGTGCCTGGAGTATCGGGGAGACCCAGTACTTC.

This clone was counted between two and nine times. Here the CDR3 DNA reads TGTGCCAGTAGGGGACAGGGAAAAGCTTTCTTT. It is translated as CASRGQGKAFF. The V gene is TRBV19, the J gene TRBJ1-1; TRBD1 agrees at 9 bases. Germline CDR1 and CDR2: LNHDA and SQIVND (reference sequence). The CDR3 extends over 11 amino acids. Unmatched junction bases numbered 2, after V lost 6 bases and J lost 9 bases.

The rearrangement joins TRBV6-6 to TRBJ1-5, with 7 bases identical to TRBD1. Germline trimming cut 6 bases from V and 3 bases from J; bases unmatched to any gene: 8. Germline CDR1 reads MNHNY; CDR2 reads SVGAGI (reference sequence). This CDR3 is built from 15 residues. The CDR3 nucleotides read TGTGCCAGCAGCCATGGACAGGAACCCAATCAGCCCCAGCATTTT. It is translated as CASSHGQEPNQPQHF.

The chain has TRBV18 and TRBJ2-1, with D tentatively TRBD2 (5 bases). Trimming cost V 3 bases and J 7 bases, with 13 bases left between them. Looked up from germline, CDR1 is KGHSH and CDR2 is LQKENI. The CDR3 loop spans 14 amino acids. CDR3 sequence (DNA): TGTGCCAGCTCACCGGAGGTCTTAGGGAATGAGCAGTTCTTC. Translating gives CASSPEVLGNEQFF.

V and J are TRBV7-2 and TRBJ2-6, with a possible D match to TRBD1 (6 bases). Deletions cut 5 bases from V and 0 bases from J, with 11 bases between. Germline V gives CDR1 SGHTA, CDR2 FQGNSA. CDR3 size: 16 residues. The CDR3 loop reads CASSPRQDSGANVLTF. In DNA, the CDR3 is TGTGCCAGCAGCCCGAGACAGGACTCTGGGGCCAACGTCCTGACTTTC.